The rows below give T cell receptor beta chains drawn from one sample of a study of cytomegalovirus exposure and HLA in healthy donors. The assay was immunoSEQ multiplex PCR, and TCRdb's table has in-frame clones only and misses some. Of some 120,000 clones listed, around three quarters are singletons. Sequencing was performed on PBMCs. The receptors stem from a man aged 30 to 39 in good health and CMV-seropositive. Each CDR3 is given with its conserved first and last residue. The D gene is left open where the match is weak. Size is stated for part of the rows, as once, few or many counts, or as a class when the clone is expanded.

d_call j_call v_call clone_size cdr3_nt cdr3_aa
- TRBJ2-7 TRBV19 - TGTGCCAGCCTCCCAACCCCGGGAGCCCTTCCCTACGAGCAGTACTTC CASLPTPGALPYEQYF
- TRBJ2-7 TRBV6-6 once TGTGCCAGCAGTTACCCCGGGGACTCCTACGAGCAGTACTTC CASSYPGDSYEQYF
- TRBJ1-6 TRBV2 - TGTGCCAGCAGTGAATGGCGGGCAGAGTATAATTCACCCCTCCACTTT CASSEWRAEYNSPLHF
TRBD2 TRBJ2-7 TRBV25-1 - TGTGCCAGCAGCCGGACTAGCGGGAGGGCCGAGCAGTACTTC CASSRTSGRAEQYF
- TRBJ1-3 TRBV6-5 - TGTGCCAGCAGTTACTCGGAGGGAAACACCATATATTTT CASSYSEGNTIYF
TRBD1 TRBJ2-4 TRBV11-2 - TGTGCCAGCAGCCCCAGGACAGTTTCCATATTAGGGGACAGTCAGTACTTC CASSPRTVSILGDSQYF
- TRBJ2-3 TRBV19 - TGTGCCAGTAGTGTAGGAGGCACAGATACGCAGTATTTT CASSVGGTDTQYF
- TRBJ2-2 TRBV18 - TGTGCCAGCTCATCCTTGGCGGGGAACACCGGGGAGCTGTTTTTT CASSSLAGNTGELFF
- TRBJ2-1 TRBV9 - TGTGCCAGCGGAATAGCGCATGAGCAGTTCTTC CASGIAHEQFF
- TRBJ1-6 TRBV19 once TGTGCCAGTAGTATAGGCCTAGAATCACCCCTCCACTTT CASSIGLESPLHF
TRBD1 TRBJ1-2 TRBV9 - TGTGCCAGCAGCATTGCGACAGGGACCCTCCCTCTTGGCTACACCTTC CASSIATGTLPLGYTF
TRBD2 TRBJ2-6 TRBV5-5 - TGTGCCAGCAGATACTCGCTTAGGGAGGGTCCTGGGGCCAACGGCCTGACTTTC CASRYSLREGPGANGLTF
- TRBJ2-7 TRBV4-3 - TGCGCCAACGCCAGGGACACGAGGTTCTACGAGCAGTACTTC CANARDTRFYEQYF
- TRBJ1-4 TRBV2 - TGTGCCAGCAGTGAACAGGATGAAAAACTGTTTTTT CASSEQDEKLFF
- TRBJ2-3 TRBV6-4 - TGTGCCAGCAGTGACTCGTCACTAGCCACAGATACGCAGTATTTC CASSDSSLATDTQYF
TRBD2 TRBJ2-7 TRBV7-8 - TGTGCCAGCAGCTTAGCGGCTAGCGGGACTTCCTACGAGCAGTACTTC CASSLAASGTSYEQYF
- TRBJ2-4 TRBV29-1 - TGCAGCGTCGCGTACTGGGCGAAAAACATTCAGTACTTC CSVAYWAKNIQYF
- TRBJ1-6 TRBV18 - TGTGCCAGCTCACCGGGAACCGGAGGACTGAGTACTTCACCCCTCCACTTT CASSPGTGGLSTSPLHF
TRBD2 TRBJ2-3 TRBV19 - TGTGCCAGTAGTATACGTCTAGCGGGGGGCGGGGGAGACACGCAGTATTTT CASSIRLAGGGGDTQYF
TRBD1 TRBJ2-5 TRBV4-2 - TGTGCCAGCAGCCCGGGACAGGCCGAGTACCAAGAGACCCAGTACTTC CASSPGQAEYQETQYF
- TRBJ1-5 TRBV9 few TGTGCCAGCAGCGGGGGCAGGGCTAATCAGCCCCAGCATTTT CASSGGRANQPQHF
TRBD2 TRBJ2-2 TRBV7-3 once TGTGCCAGCAGCCCAAAGACTAGCGAAACCGGGGAGCTGTTTTTT CASSPKTSETGELFF
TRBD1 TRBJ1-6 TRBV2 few TGTGCCAGCAGCGGACGTCCCGGGACAGGGCGAGCGGCTAATTCACCCCTCCACTTT CASSGRPGTGRAANSPLHF
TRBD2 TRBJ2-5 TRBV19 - TGTGCCAGTAAAATGGGCCTAGCGGGGATAGAGACCCAGTACTTC CASKMGLAGIETQYF
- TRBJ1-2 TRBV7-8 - TGTGCCAGCAGCTTAAGTTCTCGGCAGACCGGCGGCTATGGCTACACCTTC CASSLSSRQTGGYGYTF
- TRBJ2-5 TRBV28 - TGTGCCAGCAGTCGACAGGAACTAGAGACCCAGTACTTC CASSRQELETQYF
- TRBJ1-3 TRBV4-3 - TGCGCCAGCAGCCAAGAGCCGAGCTCTGGAAACACCATATATTTT CASSQEPSSGNTIYF
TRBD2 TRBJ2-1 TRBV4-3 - TGCGCCAGCAGCCACTCGGGACTAACGACCTACAATGAGCAGTTCTTC CASSHSGLTTYNEQFF
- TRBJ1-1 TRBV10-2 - TGCGCCAGCAGAGACACAGGAAACACTGAAGCTTTCTTT CASRDTGNTEAFF
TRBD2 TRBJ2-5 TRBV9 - TGTGCCAGCAGCGTAGAAACTAGCGGGGGGGTGGAGACCCAGTACTTC CASSVETSGGVETQYF
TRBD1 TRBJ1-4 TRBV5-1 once TGCGCCAGCAGCTTGACCGCCGGGACAGGGAATGAAAAACTGTTTTTT CASSLTAGTGNEKLFF
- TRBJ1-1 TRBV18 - TGTGCCAGCTCACGAGAGAGGAGCACTGAAGCTTTCTTT CASSRERSTEAFF
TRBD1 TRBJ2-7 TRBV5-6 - TGTGCCAGCAGCTTGGGGACAGGGATTGCCGCCTACGAGCAGTACTTC CASSLGTGIAAYEQYF
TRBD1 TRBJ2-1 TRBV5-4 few TGTGCCAGCAGCCCGGACAGGGCCCCCTACAATGAGCAGTTCTTC CASSPDRAPYNEQFF
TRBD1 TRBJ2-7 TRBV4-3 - TGCGCCAGCAGCCAGCAGGGGGATGACTACGAGCAGTACTTC CASSQQGDDYEQYF
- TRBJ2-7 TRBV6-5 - TGTGCCCCCGAGACATCTCCCTACGAGCAGTACTTC CAPETSPYEQYF